The sequence of this T cell receptor (beta chain) was determined in a study of shared clonotypes between healthy human individuals. Positively selected for CCR7, the CD45RO-negative cells used as naive CD8 cells excluded terminally differentiated effector memory CD45RA+ cells. V was pared by 3 bases and J by 1 base, with 4 bases of the junction left unmatched. CDR1 and CDR2 (germline): SEHNR, FQNEAQ (reference sequence). This CDR3 is built from 17 residues. Study conclusions and caveats: Against clonotypes common to all four donors, non-shared ones had lower generation probabilities.

Original analysis: ImmunoSEQ sequences covered only the junction and lacked quality scores; filtering therefore differed. Produced via immunoSEQ multiplex PCR; TCRdb's table is partial and in-frame only. That table is the source of V, J and clone size, and D and trimming were worked out from the DNA. The sample consists of some 2.1 million clones, over 85% of them appearing once. Concerning this clone itself: Its antigen is not identified.

This TCR was sampled from a man in his late teens or twenties in good health. Some clones in this sample may be carry-over from other donors' samples. Sequencing used naive CD8+ T cells from PBMCs. The rearrangement joins TRBV7-9 to TRBJ2-3, with 13 nucleotides matching TRBD2. The CDR3 DNA sequence: TGTGCCAGCAGCTTGGGACTAGCGGGATTGGGCACAGATACGCAGTATTTT. The encoded protein is CASSLGLAGLGTDTQYF.